This TCR beta chain was found in a study of molecular identifiers for immune sequencing clone quantification. Previously reported methods and listed TCR primers produced the bulk TCR libraries. TCRdb analysed the PCR reads with MiXCR anew, one entry per CDR3 protein. Of approximately 680,000 distinct CDR3 sequences in the sample, 25% were seen once. In the sort, naive CD8 T cells were defined as CD8+CD4-CCR7+CD45RA+. Germline V gene lookup returns CDR1 SEHNR and CDR2 FQNEAQ (reference sequence). V gave up 3 bases and J gave up 5 bases, with 10 bases separating them. There are 14 residues in the CDR3. This TCR was sampled from a human donor in good health. Some libraries in this study had Jurkat cell RNA spiked in. The chain combines TRBV7-9 with TRBJ1-4; D gene ambiguous. The sequenced material came from naive CD8+ T cells from blood, with Jurkat cell RNA spiked in. Sample subset: FACS-sorted CD8+CD4-CCR7+CD45RA+ naive T cells. This CDR3 is CASSFVGLNEKLFF. In DNA, the CDR3 is TGTGCCAGCAGCTTTGTTGGCCTCAATGAAAAACTGTTTTTT.